This T cell receptor (beta chain) came from a study of hypomethylating agent response in myelodysplastic syndrome. Study-wide background: Hypomethylating treatment was azacitidine in 8 of 11, decitabine in 3 of 11.

Assay used: immunoSEQ multiplex PCR; TCRdb lists only in-frame clones, some missing. The data contain some 5,900 clones, about 90% of them singletons. Study-level findings and limits: After hypomethylating agent treatment, diversity and clonality showed no significant change, overall or by response.

The analysis used unsorted bulk bone marrow, not T-cell subsets. The germline V gene encodes CDR1 GTSNPN and CDR2 SVGIG (reference sequence). V was shortened by 4 bases and J by 1 base, with 11 bases between the two germline ends. The CDR3 spans 14 residues. Details on this clone: Its antigen is still unknown.

This chain joins TRBV30 and TRBJ1-5; unclear D gene. This TCR was recovered from a human donor with myelodysplastic syndrome. Sequences were derived from bone marrow, sampled before or after starting hypomethylating agent treatment for myelodysplastic syndrome (not recorded which). The DNA for the CDR3 is TGTGCCTGGAATTCAGTGGGGAGCAATCAGCCCCAGCATTTT. Protein sequence: CAWNSVGSNQPQHF.